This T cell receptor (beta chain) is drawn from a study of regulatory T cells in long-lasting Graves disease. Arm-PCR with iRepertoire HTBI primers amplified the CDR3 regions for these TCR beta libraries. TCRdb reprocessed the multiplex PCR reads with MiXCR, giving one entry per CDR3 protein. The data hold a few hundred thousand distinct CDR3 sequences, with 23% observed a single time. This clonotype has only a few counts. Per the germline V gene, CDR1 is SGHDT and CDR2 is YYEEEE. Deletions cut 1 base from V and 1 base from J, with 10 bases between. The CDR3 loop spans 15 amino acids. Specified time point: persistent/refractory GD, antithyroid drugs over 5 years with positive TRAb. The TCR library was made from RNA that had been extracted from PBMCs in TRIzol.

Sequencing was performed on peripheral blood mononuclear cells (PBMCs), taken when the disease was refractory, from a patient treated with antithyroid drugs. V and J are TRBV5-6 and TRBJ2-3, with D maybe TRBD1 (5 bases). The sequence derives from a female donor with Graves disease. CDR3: CASSLRGRGTDTQYF. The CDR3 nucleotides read TGTGCCAGCAGCTTGAGGGGAAGGGGCACAGATACGCAGTATTTT.